This record covers a single T cell receptor (beta chain). What it binds is not known. The CDR3 loop spans 12 amino acids. V gave up 2 bases and J gave up 7 bases, with 9 bases separating them. Germline CDR1 is LNHDA and CDR2 is SQIVND (reference sequence). The data originate from a study of OX40 agonist ivuxolimab in advanced cancers. Looking at the study overall: With ivuxolimab, an agonistic anti-OX40 (CD134) antibody, patients were treated.

Study conclusions and caveats: With doses of 0.1-3.0 mg/kg, partial responders showed among the lowest clonal expansion. Part of the nonresponder group also had normalized T-cell clonal expansion that was low.

TCRdb's copy holds only in-frame clones and misses some; the assay was immunoSEQ multiplex PCR. The data show tens of thousands of clones, around 86% seen once. V usage is TRBV19 and J usage is TRBJ2-7, with no clear D. The sequence derives from an adult with an advanced solid tumor such as melanoma, head and neck, liver or kidney cancer. The sequencing here drew on CD4+ or CD8+ T cells sorted from blood, taken in a trial of the OX40 agonist ivuxolimab. For the CDR3, the DNA is TGTGCCAGTAGTATATCGCCCCGGGAGCAGTACTTC. It yields the protein CASSISPREQYF.